This entry concerns a single T cell receptor (beta chain). No antigen is known for it. Base qualities are not provided; no much larger clone lies one nucleotide away. The CDR3 spans 16 residues, from the cysteine through the phenylalanine. Only the CDR3 DNA is retained, 48 bases long and in frame from the first base. V and J are trimmed by 4 bases and 4 bases, and the gene matches miss 9 bases of the junction. Via the germline V gene (reference sequence), CDR1 is SGHNT and CDR2 YYREEE. The sample is drawn from a study of T cell changes during pregnancy in multiple sclerosis (dated by TCRdb to about 2019). Context from the whole study: In women with multiple sclerosis, the researchers looked at how the T cell repertoire shifted as pregnancy progressed.

The protocol used for the library was the immunoSEQ multiplex PCR assay. TCRdb provides this immuneACCESS table in a form limited to in-frame rearrangements. Some clones are lacking; in checked studies, under half of them reflect an unresolved V gene, and why the rest are absent is not known. For this sample the table gives about 44,000 clones, of which roughly 92% were detected only once. Of the sample, roughly 0.7% falls within the top ten clones. This clonotype originated in a female donor with multiple sclerosis, enrolled in a pregnancy study. The source was CD4+ T cells from peripheral blood mononuclear cells, collected in the first trimester of pregnancy. The chain is made from TRBV5-4 and TRBJ2-7, with 12 junctional bases fitting TRBD1. In nucleotide form, the sequence is TGTGCCAGCAGCCAGGGACAGGGGGCGCGTTCGTACGAGCAGTACTTC. This encodes CASSQGQGARSYEQYF.